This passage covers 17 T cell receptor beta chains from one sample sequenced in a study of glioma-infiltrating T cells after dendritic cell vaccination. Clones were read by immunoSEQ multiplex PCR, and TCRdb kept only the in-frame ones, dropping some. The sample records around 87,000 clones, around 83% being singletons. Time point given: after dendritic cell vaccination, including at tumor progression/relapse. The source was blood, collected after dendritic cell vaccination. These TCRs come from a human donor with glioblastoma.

The CDR3 region is CASSEGTEVYNEQFF. The CDR3 coding sequence is TGCGCCAGCAGCGAGGGGACAGAAGTTTACAATGAGCAGTTCTTC. The chain carries TRBV5-1 and TRBJ2-1; 7 positions match TRBD1. Looked up from germline, CDR1 is SGHRS and CDR2 is YFSETQ. The trim removed 4 bases at V and 4 bases at J, leaving 8 bases unmatched. There are 15 residues in the CDR3.

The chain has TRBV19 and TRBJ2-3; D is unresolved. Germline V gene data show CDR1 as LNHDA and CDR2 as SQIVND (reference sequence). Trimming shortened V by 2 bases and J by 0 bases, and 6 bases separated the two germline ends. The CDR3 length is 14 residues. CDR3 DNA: TGTGCCAGTAGTATATCGGGTAGCACAGATACGCAGTATTTT. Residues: CASSISGSTDTQYF.

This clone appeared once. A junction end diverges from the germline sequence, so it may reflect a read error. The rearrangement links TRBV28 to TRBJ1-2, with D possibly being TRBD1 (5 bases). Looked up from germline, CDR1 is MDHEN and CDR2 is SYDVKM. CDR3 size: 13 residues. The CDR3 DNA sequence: TGTACCAGCAGTCTTTTGGGGGGGGATGGCTACACCTTC. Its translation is CTSSLLGGDGYTF.

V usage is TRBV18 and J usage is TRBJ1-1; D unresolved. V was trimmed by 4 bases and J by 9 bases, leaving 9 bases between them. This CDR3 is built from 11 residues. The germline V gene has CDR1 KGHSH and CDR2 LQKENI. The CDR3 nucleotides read TGTGCCAGCTCACTCCAGGATCAAGCTTTCTTT. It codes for CASSLQDQAFF.

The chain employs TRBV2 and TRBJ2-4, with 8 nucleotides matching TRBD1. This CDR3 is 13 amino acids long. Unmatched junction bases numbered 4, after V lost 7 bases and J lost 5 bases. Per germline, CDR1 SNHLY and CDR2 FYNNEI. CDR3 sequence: CASTTDRENIQYF. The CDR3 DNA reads TGTGCCAGCACTACGGACAGGGAAAACATTCAGTACTTC.

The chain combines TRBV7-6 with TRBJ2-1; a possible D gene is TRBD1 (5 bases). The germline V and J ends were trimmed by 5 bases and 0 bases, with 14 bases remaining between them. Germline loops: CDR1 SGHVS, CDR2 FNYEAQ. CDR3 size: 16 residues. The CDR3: CASSLRADSSYNEQFF. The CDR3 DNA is TGTGCCAGCAGCCTTAGGGCAGACAGCTCCTACAATGAGCAGTTCTTC.

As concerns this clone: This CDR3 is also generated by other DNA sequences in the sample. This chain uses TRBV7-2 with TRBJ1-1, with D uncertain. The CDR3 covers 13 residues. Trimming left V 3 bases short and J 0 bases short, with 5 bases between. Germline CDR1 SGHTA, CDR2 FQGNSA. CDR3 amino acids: CASSFSVNTEAFF. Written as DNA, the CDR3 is TGTGCCAGCAGCTTCTCAGTGAACACTGAAGCTTTCTTT.

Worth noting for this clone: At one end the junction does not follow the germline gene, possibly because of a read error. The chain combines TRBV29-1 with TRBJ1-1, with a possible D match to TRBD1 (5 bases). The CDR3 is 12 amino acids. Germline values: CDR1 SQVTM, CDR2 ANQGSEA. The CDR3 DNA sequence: TGCAGCGTCGGACACTCCGGGACTGAAGCTCTCTTT. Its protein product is CSVGHSGTEALF.

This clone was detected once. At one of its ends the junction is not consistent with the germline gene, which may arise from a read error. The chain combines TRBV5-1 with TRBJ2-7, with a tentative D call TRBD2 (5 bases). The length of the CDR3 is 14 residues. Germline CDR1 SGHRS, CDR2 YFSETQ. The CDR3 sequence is CASGLSGSYYEQYF. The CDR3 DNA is TGCGCCAGCGGCTTGAGCGGCTCCTACTACGAGCAGTACTTC.

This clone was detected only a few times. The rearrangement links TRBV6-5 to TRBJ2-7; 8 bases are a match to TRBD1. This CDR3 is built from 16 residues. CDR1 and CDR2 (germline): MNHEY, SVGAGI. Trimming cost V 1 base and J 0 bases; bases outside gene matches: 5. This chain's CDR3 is CASSYFGTGDSYEQYF. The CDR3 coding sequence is TGTGCCAGCAGTTACTTTGGGACAGGCGACTCCTACGAGCAGTACTTC.

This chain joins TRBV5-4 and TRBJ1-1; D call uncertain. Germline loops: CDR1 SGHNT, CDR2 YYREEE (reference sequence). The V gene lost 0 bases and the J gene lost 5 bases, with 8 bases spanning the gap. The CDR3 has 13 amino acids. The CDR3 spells CASSLDPGTEAFF. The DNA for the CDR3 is TGTGCCAGCAGCTTGGACCCGGGTACTGAAGCTTTCTTT.

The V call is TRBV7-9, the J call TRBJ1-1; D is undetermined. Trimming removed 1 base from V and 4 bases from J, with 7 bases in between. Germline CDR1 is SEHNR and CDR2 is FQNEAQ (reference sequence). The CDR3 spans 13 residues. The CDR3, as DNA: TGTGCCAGCAGCTTAGTGGGCGCCACTGAAGCTTTCTTT. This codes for CASSLVGATEAFF. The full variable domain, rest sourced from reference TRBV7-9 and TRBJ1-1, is DTGVSQNPRHKITKRGQNVTFRCDPISEHNRLYWYRQTLGQGPEFLTYFQNEAQLEKSRLLSDRFSAERPKGSFSTLEIQRTEQGDSAMYLCASSLVGATEAFFGQGTRLTVV.

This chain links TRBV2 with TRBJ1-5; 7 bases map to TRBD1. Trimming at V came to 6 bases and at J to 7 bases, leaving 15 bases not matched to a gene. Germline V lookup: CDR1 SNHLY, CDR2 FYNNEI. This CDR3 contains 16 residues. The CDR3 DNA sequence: TGTGCCAGCAGGGCTCCTCCGGAGGGGGCGAGGCAGCCCCAGCATTTT. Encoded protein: CASRAPPEGARQPQHF.

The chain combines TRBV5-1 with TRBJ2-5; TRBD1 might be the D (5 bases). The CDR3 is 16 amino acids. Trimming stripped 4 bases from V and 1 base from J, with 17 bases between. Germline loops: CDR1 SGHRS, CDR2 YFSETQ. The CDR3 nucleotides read TGCGCCAGCAGCCTAGGATCTACAGGATTCCAAGAGACCCAGTACTTC. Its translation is CASSLGSTGFQETQYF.

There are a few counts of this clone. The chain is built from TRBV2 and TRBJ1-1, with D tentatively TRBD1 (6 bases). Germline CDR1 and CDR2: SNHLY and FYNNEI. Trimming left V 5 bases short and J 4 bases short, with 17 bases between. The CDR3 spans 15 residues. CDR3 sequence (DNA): TGTGCCAGCAGTATGGGGGCGGGAGGTGGCACTGAAGCTTTCTTT. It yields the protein CASSMGAGGGTEAFF. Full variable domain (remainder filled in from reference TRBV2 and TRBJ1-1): EPEVTQTPSHQVTQMGQEVILRCVPISNHLYFYWYRQILGQKVEFLVSFYNNEISEKSEIFDDQFSVERPDGSNFTLKIRSTKLEDSAMYFCASSMGAGGGTEAFFGQGTRLTVV.

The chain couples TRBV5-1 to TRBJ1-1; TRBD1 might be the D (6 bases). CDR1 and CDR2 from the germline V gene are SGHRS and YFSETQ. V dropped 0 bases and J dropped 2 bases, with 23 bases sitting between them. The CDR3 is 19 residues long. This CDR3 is CASSLEGRGQGSLNTEAFF. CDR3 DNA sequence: TGCGCCAGCAGCTTGGAAGGTAGGGGCCAGGGGTCCCTTAACACTGAAGCTTTCTTT.

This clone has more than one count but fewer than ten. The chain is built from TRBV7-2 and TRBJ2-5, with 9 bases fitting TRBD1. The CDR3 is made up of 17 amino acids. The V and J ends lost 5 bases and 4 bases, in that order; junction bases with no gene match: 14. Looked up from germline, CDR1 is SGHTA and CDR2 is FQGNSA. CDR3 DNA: TGTGCCAGCAGCCCCAGAGGTAAACAGGGGGCCGGAGAGACCCAGTACTTC. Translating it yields CASSPRGKQGAGETQYF.